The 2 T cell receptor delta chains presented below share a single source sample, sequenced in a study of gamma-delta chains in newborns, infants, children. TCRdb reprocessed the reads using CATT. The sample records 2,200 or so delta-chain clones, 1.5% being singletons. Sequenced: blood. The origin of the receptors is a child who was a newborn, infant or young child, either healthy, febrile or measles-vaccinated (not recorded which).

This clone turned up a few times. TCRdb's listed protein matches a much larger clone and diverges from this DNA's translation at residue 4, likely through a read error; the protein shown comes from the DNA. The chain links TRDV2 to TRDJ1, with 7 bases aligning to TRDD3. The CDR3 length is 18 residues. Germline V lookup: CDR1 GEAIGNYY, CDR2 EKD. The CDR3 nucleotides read TGTGCCTGTTACACCGAGAATCGGGATACATCGTACACCGATAAACTCATCTTT. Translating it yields CACYTENRDTSYTDKLIF.

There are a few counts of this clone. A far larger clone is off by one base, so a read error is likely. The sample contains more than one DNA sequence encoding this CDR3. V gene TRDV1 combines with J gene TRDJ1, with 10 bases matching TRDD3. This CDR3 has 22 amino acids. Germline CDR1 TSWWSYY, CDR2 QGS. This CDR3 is CALGEVQSYPVGDTGYTDKLIF. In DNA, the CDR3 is TGTGCTCTTGGGGAAGTCCAATCCTACCCAGTGGGGGATACAGGGTACACCGATAAACTTATCTTT.